The 15 T cell receptor beta chains below all came from one sample that was sequenced in a study of beta chain features in type 1 diabetes (dated by TCRdb to 2017 to 2018). The investigation overall reported the following: In all four CD4+ subsets, TCRB CDR3 length was moderately but significantly shorter in type 1 diabetes patients.

These receptors have no known antigen. Library method: the immunoSEQ multiplex PCR assay. The entire amount of isolated RNA was reverse transcribed using the High Capacity cDNA Reverse Transcription Kit, so the sequenced TCRB transcripts were expressed ones. Here the immuneACCESS table is served through TCRdb, limited to in-frame sequences with V and J called. Missing clones are a known gap in these copies; in checked studies unresolved V genes cover under half, and the rest lacks a known reason. The sample table records more than 250,000 clones; roughly an eighth of these occur just once. The ten biggest clones cover about 0.015% of the sample. Sequences were obtained from naive CD4+ T cells from blood. The intended sense of this specimen's cell subset or site label: true naive CD4+ T cells. The receptors were sampled from a man aged 25 to 40 with type 1 diabetes.

This clone has just a few counts. The chain links TRBV30 to TRBJ1-2, with 7 bases matching TRBD1. This CDR3 has 14 residues. V was clipped by 1 base and J by 5 bases; unmatched bases: 7. Germline V gene lookup returns CDR1 GTSNPN and CDR2 SVGIG (reference sequence). CDR3 coding DNA: TGTGCCTGGAGTGAATTGGGACAGACATATGGCTACACCTTC. Translated, it gives CAWSELGQTYGYTF.

This clone was detected a few times. The chain combines TRBV28 with TRBJ2-2; TRBD1 matches at 9 bases. The V segment lost 4 bases and the J segment 4 bases; nucleotides outside the gene matches: 7. CDR1 and CDR2 (germline): MDHEN, SYDVKM. The CDR3 contains 16 residues. CDR3 protein: CASSSYRGLGTGELFF. CDR3 in DNA: TGTGCCAGCAGTTCCTACAGGGGGCTAGGCACCGGGGAGCTGTTTTTT.

The CDR3 reads CASSLAGLASYEQYF. The CDR3 DNA is TGCGCCAGCAGCTTGGCTGGACTAGCCTCCTACGAGCAGTACTTC. V gene TRBV5-1 combines with J gene TRBJ2-7, with 8 bases fitting TRBD2. The junction had 2 bases not matched to a gene; V was cut back by 0 bases and J by 0 bases. Germline CDR1 and CDR2: SGHRS and YFSETQ. This CDR3 has 15 residues.

This clone was detected only a few times. This chain connects TRBV20-1 to TRBJ2-7, with D uncertain. This CDR3 has 10 amino acids. The V end was cut by 1 base, the J end by 9 bases, with 7 bases between. Germline V gene sequence: CDR1 DFQATT, CDR2 SNEGSKA (reference sequence). The chain's CDR3 is CSARGGAQYF. Here the CDR3 DNA reads TGCAGTGCTAGAGGAGGTGCGCAGTACTTC.

This rearrangement joins TRBV27 to TRBJ2-3; 9 nucleotides line up with TRBD2. V shed 0 bases, J shed 5 bases, and the junction held 6 bases outside the gene matches. The CDR3 runs 16 residues. CDR1 and CDR2 from the germline V gene are MNHEY and SMNVEV (reference sequence). Written as DNA, the CDR3 is TGTGCCAGCAGTTTATCGAAAGCGGGAGGAGGAGATACGCAGTATTTT. Translated: CASSLSKAGGGDTQYF.

This clone appeared a few times. This chain joins TRBV25-1 and TRBJ1-5; D is possibly TRBD1 (6 bases). The length of the CDR3 is 14 residues. In germline, CDR1 is MGHDK, CDR2 SYGVNS. V was trimmed by 4 bases and J by 9 bases, leaving 16 bases between them. The CDR3 reads CASSGFGTHLPQHF. The CDR3 region has the DNA TGTGCCAGCAGTGGTTTTGGGACACATCTGCCCCAGCATTTT.

This chain joins TRBV28 and TRBJ2-7, with D possibly TRBD2 on 6 matching bases. Looked up from germline, CDR1 is MDHEN and CDR2 is SYDVKM. The CDR3 runs 16 residues. Deletions cut 6 bases from V and 0 bases from J, with 18 bases between. The CDR3 bases are TGTGCCAGCAGCACCGAGGGTAGCGGAAGCTCCTACGAGCAGTACTTC. Translation: CASSTEGSGSSYEQYF.

This clone was seen only a few times. This CDR3 is missing its conserved last phenylalanine or tryptophan, likely due to a read error. The chain combines TRBV9 with TRBJ2-7; 8 bases match TRBD1. Germline assignment: CDR1 SGDLS and CDR2 YYNGEE. CDR3 length: 11 residues. The CDR3 is CLTGGHYEQYL. The CDR3 DNA reads as TGTCTAACAGGGGGACACTACGAGCAGTACCTC.

A single count supports this clone. The V and J genes are TRBV27 and TRBJ2-1; 7 nucleotides align to TRBD2. This CDR3 region has 16 residues. Trimming took 8 bases from V and 7 from J; bases not matched to a gene: 17. In germline, CDR1 is MNHEY, CDR2 SMNVEV (reference sequence). CDR3 sequence reads: CASHHLTWRESNEQFF. For the CDR3, the DNA is TGTGCCAGCCACCACCTGACGTGGCGGGAGAGTAATGAGCAGTTCTTC.

The chain links TRBV2 to TRBJ2-1, with D possibly matching TRBD2 (5 bases). Germline lookup yields CDR1 SNHLY and CDR2 FYNNEI. This CDR3 comprises 14 residues. V dropped 7 bases and J dropped 0 bases, with 10 bases sitting between them. In DNA form, the CDR3 reads TGTGCCAGCACGGGGAGCTCCTCCTACAATGAGCAGTTCTTC. Protein sequence: CASTGSSSYNEQFF.

The chain joins TRBV10-3 to TRBJ2-7; 10 bases map to TRBD1. CDR3 length equals 16 residues. Germline-derived CDR1 and CDR2 are ENHRY and SYGVKD. Trimming removed 0 bases from V and 3 bases from J; junction bases left unmatched: 5. Here the CDR3 DNA reads TGTGCCATCAGTGAGTCTTCTAGGACAGGGGGCTACGAGCAGTACTTC. Its translation is CAISESSRTGGYEQYF.

The rearrangement joins TRBV18 to TRBJ2-5; 7 nucleotides align to TRBD2. J was trimmed by 4 bases and V by 6 bases; bases with no gene match: 8. The germline V gene has CDR1 KGHSH and CDR2 LQKENI. The CDR3 contains 14 residues. For the CDR3, the DNA is TGTGCCAGCTCTTCACCAGCGGGGAGAGAGACCCAGTACTTC. Its protein product is CASSSPAGRETQYF.

This clone was seen only a few times. The V call is TRBV6-1, the J call TRBJ2-4; TRBD1 matches 9 bases. With V trimmed by 6 bases and J by 4 bases, 7 bases remained unmatched. The CDR3 length is 15 residues. Per germline, CDR1 MNHNS and CDR2 SASEGT. CDR3 coding DNA: TGTGCCAGCAGAAGCGCCGGGACAGGGAAAAACATTCAGTACTTC. Its protein is CASRSAGTGKNIQYF.

This clone appeared a few times. CDR3 amino acids: CASSAGIHNEQFF. The CDR3 DNA reads TGTGCCAGCAGCGCCGGGATTCACAATGAGCAGTTCTTC. The rearrangement uses TRBV7-3 and TRBJ2-1; D might be TRBD2 (5 bases). The CDR3 runs 13 residues. Germline CDR1 and CDR2: SGHTA and FQGTGA. V was shortened by 5 bases and J by 5 bases, with 10 bases between the two germline ends.

This clone was counted only a few times. V and J are TRBV5-1 and TRBJ2-7; D not certain. V was shortened by 0 bases and J by 5 bases, with 6 bases between the two germline ends. CDR3 length: 12 amino acids. Germline CDR1 and CDR2: SGHRS and YFSETQ. The CDR3 sequence is CASSLASDEQYF. The CDR3 region has the DNA TGCGCCAGCAGCTTGGCCTCGGACGAGCAGTACTTC.